These 13 T cell receptor beta chains were all obtained from the same sample, sequenced in a study of T-cell memory formation after mild COVID-19 (dated by TCRdb to the early 2020s). The method behind the library was 5' RACE. The data were produced on an Illumina NovaSeq 6000. The raw public data were reprocessed by TCRdb itself: fastp quality trimming at Q25, MiXCR clonotype calling, in-frame beta chains only. Each entry merges the rows of one CDR3 protein and shows their most common DNA and genes. This sample gives approximately 99,000 distinct CDR3 sequences in total; about a sixth of them show up just once. Around 5.1% of the sample comes from the top ten. Sequencing was performed on PBMCs or a T cell subset sorted from them (not recorded which). These receptors were obtained from a man between 18 and 29 years old who had mild COVID-19 (a few samples of this study predate the infection). The sample titles of this study are shuffled in the database, so cell type and time point are left out; the donor was told from shared clones.

Ten or more counts support this clonotype. CDR3 bases: TGTGCCAGCAGCTATAGCGGACCTAGCACAGATACGCAGTATTTT. Its protein product is CASSYSGPSTDTQYF. The chain combines TRBV7-8 with TRBJ2-3, with D perhaps matching TRBD2 (6 bases). The CDR3 extends over 15 amino acids. Trimming left V 4 bases short and J 0 bases short, with 11 bases between. Germline V lookup: CDR1 SGHVS, CDR2 FQNEAQ. The variable domain in full, completed from reference TRBV7-8 and TRBJ2-3, reads GAGVSQSPRYKVAKRGQDVALRCDPISGHVSLFWYQQALGQGPEFLTYFQNEAQLDKSGLPSDRFFAERPEGSVSTLKIQRTQQEDSAVYLCASSYSGPSTDTQYFGPGTRLTVL.

This clonotype was counted a few times. The chain is built from TRBV9 and TRBJ2-6; unclear D gene. This CDR3 is built from 15 residues. Germline CDR1 and CDR2: SGDLS and YYNGEE. Trimming took 4 bases from V and 4 from J, leaving 12 bases between them. Written as DNA, the CDR3 is TGTGCCAGCAGCCCCCGTCAAATAGGGGCCAACGTCCTGACTTTC. Translating it yields CASSPRQIGANVLTF.

This clonotype was picked up many times. The gene calls are TRBV7-3 and TRBJ2-2; TRBD2 matches at 8 bases. V lost 4 bases to trimming and J lost 7 bases; unmatched junction nucleotides: 8. The CDR3 is 15 residues long. The germline gives CDR1 SGHTA, CDR2 FQGTGA. The CDR3 DNA is TGTGCCAGCAGCTCCTCTCGGGGGGGAAGCGGGGAGCTGTTTTTT. Its translation is CASSSSRGGSGELFF.

The rearrangement uses TRBV7-2 and TRBJ2-3; either TRBD1 or TRBD2 may fit D (5 bases each). Germline CDR1 reads SGHTA; CDR2 reads FQGNSA. V shed 5 bases and J shed 1 base, with 13 bases lying between them. The CDR3 sequence is 15 residues long. CDR3 DNA: TGTGCCAGCAGCGCCGGGGCCGCTCGCACAGATACGCAGTATTTT. It is translated as CASSAGAARTDTQYF.

The chain employs TRBV18 and TRBJ1-2; D is ambiguous. Germline V CDR1 and CDR2: KGHSH, LQKENI. The length of the CDR3 is 15 residues. Trimming took off 2 bases at V and 1 base at J, with 11 bases between the two ends. The CDR3 DNA reads TGTGCCAGCTCACCATCGGGTGACGTTAACTATGGCTACACCTTC. Protein product: CASSPSGDVNYGYTF.

This clonotype turned up a few times. This rearrangement joins TRBV11-2 to TRBJ2-2, with D uncertain. Trimming pared 5 bases from V and 7 bases from J, leaving 17 bases between. The germline CDR1 and CDR2 sequences are SGHAT and FQNNGV. The CDR3 covers 15 residues. The CDR3 reads CASSRIGPVGGELFF. The CDR3, as DNA: TGTGCCAGCAGCCGAATAGGCCCAGTTGGCGGGGAGCTGTTTTTT. Supplemented by reference TRBV11-2 and TRBJ2-2, the full variable domain reads EAGVAQSPRYKIIEKRQSVAFWCNPISGHATLYWYQQILGQGPKLLIQFQNNGVVDDSQLPKDRFSAERLKGVDSTLKIQPAKLEDSAVYLCASSRIGPVGGELFFGEGSRLTVL.

This clonotype was detected only a few times. The V call is TRBV29-1, the J call TRBJ2-6, with a tentative D call TRBD2 (7 bases). V lost 2 bases, J lost 0 bases, and 11 bases lay in between. The CDR3 runs to 16 residues. CDR1 and CDR2 (germline): SQVTM, ANQGSEA. CDR3 amino acids: CSVETGGLSGANVLTF. In nucleotides, the CDR3 is TGCAGCGTTGAAACGGGGGGCCTCTCTGGGGCCAACGTCCTGACTTTC.

This clonotype has only a few counts. The CDR3 loop is CASSARTSGATGELFF. In nucleotides, the CDR3 is TGTGCCAGCAGTGCTAGGACTAGCGGGGCCACCGGGGAGCTGTTTTTT. This sequence joins TRBV6-1 and TRBJ2-2; the match to TRBD2 covers 12 bases. CDR3 size: 16 residues. Germline CDR1 is MNHNS and CDR2 is SASEGT. The V and J ends lost 4 bases and 4 bases, in that order; junction bases with no gene match: 4.

The chain couples TRBV7-6 to TRBJ2-5, with 9 bases lining up with TRBD1. V was pared by 5 bases and J by 2 bases, with 6 bases of the junction left unmatched. In germline, CDR1 is SGHVS, CDR2 FNYEAQ. CDR3 length equals 15 residues. The CDR3 reads CASSLYGTGQETQYF. CDR3 sequence (DNA): TGTGCCAGCAGCCTATATGGGACAGGGCAAGAGACCCAGTACTTC.

The chain carries TRBV9 and TRBJ2-1; 7 bases are shared with TRBD2. After removal of 4 bases from V and 9 bases from J, the junction contained 7 bases not matched to a gene. The CDR3 covers 13 residues. Germline lookup yields CDR1 SGDLS and CDR2 YYNGEE. CDR3: CASSFRLASEQFF. In nucleotides, the CDR3 is TGTGCCAGCAGCTTCCGACTAGCCAGTGAGCAGTTCTTC.

This clonotype has just a few counts. V and J are TRBV7-2 and TRBJ2-5; no firm D call. V shed 1 base and J shed 2 bases, with 11 bases lying between them. CDR1 is SGHTA, CDR2 FQGNSA, per germline. The CDR3 has 15 residues. In nucleotides, the CDR3 is TGTGCCAGCAGCTTAGGAATCGCACTTCAAGAGACCCAGTACTTC. Translating gives CASSLGIALQETQYF. Variable domain in full (rest from reference TRBV7-2 and TRBJ2-5): GAGVSQSPSNKVTEKGKDVELRCDPISGHTALYWYRQSLGQGLEFLIYFQGNSAPDKSGLPSDRFSAERTGGSVSTLTIQRTQQEDSAVYLCASSLGIALQETQYFGPGTRLLVL.

The chain links TRBV7-2 to TRBJ2-3; 8 nucleotides align to TRBD2. Losses at the gene ends were 2 bases for V and 6 bases for J; bases not matched to a gene: 7. The CDR3 is 15 residues long. CDR1 is SGHTA and CDR2 is FQGNSA in the germline V gene. In DNA form, the CDR3 reads TGTGCCAGCAGCTTACACGGGGGGGCAGGGGATACGCAGTATTTT. Translation: CASSLHGGAGDTQYF. The whole variable domain, filled in from reference TRBV7-2 and TRBJ2-3, reads GAGVSQSPSNKVTEKGKDVELRCDPISGHTALYWYRQSLGQGLEFLIYFQGNSAPDKSGLPSDRFSAERTGGSVSTLTIQRTQQEDSAVYLCASSLHGGAGDTQYFGPGTRLTVL.

The sample holds a few counts of this clonotype. V and J are TRBV6-2 or TRBV6-3 and TRBJ1-2; 8 bases are shared with TRBD1. The V gene's germline CDR1 is MNHEY and CDR2 SVGEGT. V lost 0 bases, J lost 8 bases, and 8 bases stayed unmatched. There are 15 residues in the CDR3. This chain's CDR3 is CASSYSPGGIRGYTF. In DNA form, the CDR3 reads TGTGCCAGCAGTTACTCGCCAGGGGGCATCCGGGGCTACACCTTC.